The sample holds many counts of the clone carrying this T cell receptor beta chain. TCRdb re-analysed the RACE reads in MiXCR, keeping a single row per CDR3 protein. The sample shows about 98,000 distinct CDR3 sequences, 10% to 13% of them seen only once. This sample stems from a study of human T cells and chemical hapten exposure. CDR1 and CDR2 (germline): WNHNN, SYGVQD (reference sequence). J was trimmed by 5 bases and V by 0 bases; bases with no gene match: 6. The CDR3 has 15 amino acids. Stated time point: pre-sensitization, week 0. Treatment specified: therapeutic diphenylcyclopropenone sensitization with weekly scalp DPC. The study drew its donors from alopecia patients who were 18 to 70 years old and suitable for DPC.

This TCR derives from a woman aged 55 to 70 with alopecia areata. Some clones in this sample may be carry-over from other donors' samples. This sequence joins TRBV10-1 and TRBJ2-7; 8 bases line up with TRBD1. The sample in question was whole blood, obtained in connection with sensitization to the hapten diphenylcyclopropenone (DPC). CDR3 DNA: TGCGCCAGCAGTGAGTCCATCGGGACAGGCAACGAGCAGTACTTC. The encoded protein is CASSESIGTGNEQYF.